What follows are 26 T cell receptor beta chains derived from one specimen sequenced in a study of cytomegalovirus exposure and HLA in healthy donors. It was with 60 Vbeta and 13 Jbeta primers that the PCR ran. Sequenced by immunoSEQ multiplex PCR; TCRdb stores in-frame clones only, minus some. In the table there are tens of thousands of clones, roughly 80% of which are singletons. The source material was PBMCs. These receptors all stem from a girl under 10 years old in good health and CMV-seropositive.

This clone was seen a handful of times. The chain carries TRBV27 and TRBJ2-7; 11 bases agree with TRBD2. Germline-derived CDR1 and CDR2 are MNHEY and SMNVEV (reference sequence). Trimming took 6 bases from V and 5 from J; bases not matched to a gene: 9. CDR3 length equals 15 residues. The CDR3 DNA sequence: TGTGCCAGCAGGGAGACAGGGACTAGCGGCCACGAGCAGTACTTC. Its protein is CASRETGTSGHEQYF.

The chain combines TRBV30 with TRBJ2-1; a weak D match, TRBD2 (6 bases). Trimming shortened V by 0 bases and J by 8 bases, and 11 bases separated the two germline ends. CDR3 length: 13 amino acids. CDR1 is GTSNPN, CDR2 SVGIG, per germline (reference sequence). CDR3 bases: TGTGCCTGGAGTGTATCGGCTAGCGATGAGCAGTTCTTC. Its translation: CAWSVSASDEQFF. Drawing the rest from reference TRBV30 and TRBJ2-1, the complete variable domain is SQTIHQWPATLVQPVGSPLSLECTVEGTSNPNLYWYRQAAGRGLQLLFYSVGIGQISSEVPQNLSASRPQDRQFILSSKKLLLSDSGFYLCAWSVSASDEQFFGPGTRLTVL.

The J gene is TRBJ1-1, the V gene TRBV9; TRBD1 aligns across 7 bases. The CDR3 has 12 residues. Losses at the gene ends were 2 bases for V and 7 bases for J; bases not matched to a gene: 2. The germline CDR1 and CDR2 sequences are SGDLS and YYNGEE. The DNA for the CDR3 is TGTGCCAGCAGCGTCGGACAGGATGAAGCTTTCTTT. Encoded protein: CASSVGQDEAFF.

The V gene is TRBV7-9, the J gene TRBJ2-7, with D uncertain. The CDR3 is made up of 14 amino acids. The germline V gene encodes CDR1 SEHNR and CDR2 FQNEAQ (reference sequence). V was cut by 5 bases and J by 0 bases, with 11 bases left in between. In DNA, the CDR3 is TGTGCCAGCAGCCCCGTCGGAGCCTCCTACGAGCAGTACTTC. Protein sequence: CASSPVGASYEQYF.

The CDR3 DNA is TGTGCCAGCAGCTTAGAGGGGCAGAGCACTGAAGCTTTCTTT. Its translation is CASSLEGQSTEAFF. This chain joins TRBV7-6 and TRBJ1-1; D perhaps matches TRBD1 (5 bases). The CDR3 is made up of 14 amino acids. V was shortened by 1 base and J by 4 bases, with 10 bases between the two germline ends. Germline assignment: CDR1 SGHVS and CDR2 FNYEAQ.

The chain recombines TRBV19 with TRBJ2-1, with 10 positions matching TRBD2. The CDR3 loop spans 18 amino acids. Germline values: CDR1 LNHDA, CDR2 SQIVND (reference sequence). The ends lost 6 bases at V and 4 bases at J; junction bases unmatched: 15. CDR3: CASSNPNLGLAAYNEQFF. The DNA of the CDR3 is TGTGCCAGTAGCAACCCCAATCTCGGACTAGCGGCATACAATGAGCAGTTCTTC.

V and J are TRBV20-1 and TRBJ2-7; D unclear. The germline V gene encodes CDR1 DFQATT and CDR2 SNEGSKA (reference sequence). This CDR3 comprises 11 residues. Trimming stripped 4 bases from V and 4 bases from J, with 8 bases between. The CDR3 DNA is TGCAGTGCTATTACAGATTACGAGCAGTACTTC. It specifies CSAITDYEQYF.

CDR3 sequence (DNA): TGCAGCGTTTTCGGCCATAGCGGAGGATACAATGAGCAGTTCTTC. Its translation: CSVFGHSGGYNEQFF. The rearrangement links TRBV29-1 to TRBJ2-1; tentative D call: TRBD2 (6 bases). This CDR3 comprises 15 residues. V lost 5 bases to trimming and J lost 4 bases, with 18 bases between them. Germline V gives CDR1 SQVTM, CDR2 ANQGSEA.

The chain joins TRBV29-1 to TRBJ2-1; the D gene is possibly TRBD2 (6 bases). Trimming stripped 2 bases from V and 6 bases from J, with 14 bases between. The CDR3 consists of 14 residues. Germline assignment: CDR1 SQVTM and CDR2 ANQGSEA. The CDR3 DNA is TGCAGCGTTGAACGCAGGGAGGTAACCAATGAGCAGTTCTTC. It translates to CSVERREVTNEQFF.

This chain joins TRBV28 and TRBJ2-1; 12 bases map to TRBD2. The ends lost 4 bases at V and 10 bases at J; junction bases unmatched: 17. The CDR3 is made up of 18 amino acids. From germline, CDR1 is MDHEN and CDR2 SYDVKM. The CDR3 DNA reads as TGTGCCAGCAGTTGTCGGACGGTACGGCTAGCGGGAGGGTGGGAGCAGTTCTTC. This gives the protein CASSCRTVRLAGGWEQFF.

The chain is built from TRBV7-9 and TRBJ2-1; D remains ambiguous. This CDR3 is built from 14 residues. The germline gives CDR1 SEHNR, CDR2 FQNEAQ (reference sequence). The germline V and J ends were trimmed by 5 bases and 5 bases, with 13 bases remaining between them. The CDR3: CASSRKDKNNEQFF. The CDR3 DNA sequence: TGTGCCAGCAGCCGCAAAGACAAGAACAATGAGCAGTTCTTC.

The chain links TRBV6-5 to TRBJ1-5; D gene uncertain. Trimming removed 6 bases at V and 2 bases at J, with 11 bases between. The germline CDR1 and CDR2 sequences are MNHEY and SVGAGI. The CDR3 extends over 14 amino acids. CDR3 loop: CASRRDGGNQPQHF. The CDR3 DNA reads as TGTGCCAGCAGGCGAGACGGGGGCAATCAGCCCCAGCATTTT.

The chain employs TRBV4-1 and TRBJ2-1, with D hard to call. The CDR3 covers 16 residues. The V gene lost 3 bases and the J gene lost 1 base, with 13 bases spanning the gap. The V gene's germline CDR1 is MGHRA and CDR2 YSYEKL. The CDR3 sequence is CASSQPLRSSYNEQFF. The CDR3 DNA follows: TGCGCCAGCAGCCAGCCCCTAAGGAGTTCCTACAATGAGCAGTTCTTC.

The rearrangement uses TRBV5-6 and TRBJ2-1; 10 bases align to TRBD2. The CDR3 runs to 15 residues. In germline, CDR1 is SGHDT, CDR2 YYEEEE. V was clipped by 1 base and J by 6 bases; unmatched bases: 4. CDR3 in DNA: TGTGCCAGCAGCTTGAGGCTAGCGGGAGTCAATGAGCAGTTCTTC. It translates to CASSLRLAGVNEQFF. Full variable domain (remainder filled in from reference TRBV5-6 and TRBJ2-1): DAGVTQSPTHLIKTRGQQVTLRCSPKSGHDTVSWYQQALGQGPQFIFQYYEEEERQRGNFPDRFSGHQFPNYSSELNVNALLLGDSALYLCASSLRLAGVNEQFFGPGTRLTVL.

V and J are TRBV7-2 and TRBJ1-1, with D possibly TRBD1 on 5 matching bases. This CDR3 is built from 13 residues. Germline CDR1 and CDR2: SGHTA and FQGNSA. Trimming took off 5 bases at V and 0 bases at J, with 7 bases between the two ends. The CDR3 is CASSRQMNTEAFF. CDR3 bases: TGTGCCAGCAGCAGACAGATGAACACTGAAGCTTTCTTT.

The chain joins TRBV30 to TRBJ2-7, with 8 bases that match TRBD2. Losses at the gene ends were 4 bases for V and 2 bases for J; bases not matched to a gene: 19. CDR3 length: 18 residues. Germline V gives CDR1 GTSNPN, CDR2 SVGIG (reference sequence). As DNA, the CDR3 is TGTGCCTGGAATCCCTCAAGGTCGGGTGCGGGAGGTGCCTACGAGCAGTACTTC. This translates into CAWNPSRSGAGGAYEQYF.

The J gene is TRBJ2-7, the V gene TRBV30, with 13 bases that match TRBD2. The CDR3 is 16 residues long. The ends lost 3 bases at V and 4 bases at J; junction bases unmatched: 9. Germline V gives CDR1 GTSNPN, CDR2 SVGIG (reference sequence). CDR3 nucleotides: TGTGCCTGGAGGAACCCCGGGACTAGCGGGAAGTACGAGCAGTACTTC. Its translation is CAWRNPGTSGKYEQYF.

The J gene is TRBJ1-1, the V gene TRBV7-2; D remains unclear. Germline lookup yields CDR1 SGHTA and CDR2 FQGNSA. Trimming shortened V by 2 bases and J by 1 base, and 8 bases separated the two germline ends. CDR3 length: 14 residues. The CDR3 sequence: CASSLRRENTEAFF. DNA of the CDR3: TGTGCCAGCAGCTTAAGGCGGGAGAACACTGAAGCTTTCTTT. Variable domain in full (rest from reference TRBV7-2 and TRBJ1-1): GAGVSQSPSNKVTEKGKDVELRCDPISGHTALYWYRQSLGQGLEFLIYFQGNSAPDKSGLPSDRFSAERTGGSVSTLTIQRTQQEDSAVYLCASSLRRENTEAFFGQGTRLTVV.

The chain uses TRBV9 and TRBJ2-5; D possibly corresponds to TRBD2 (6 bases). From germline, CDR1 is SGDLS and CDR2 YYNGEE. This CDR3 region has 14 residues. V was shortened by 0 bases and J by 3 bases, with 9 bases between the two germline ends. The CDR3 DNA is TGTGCCAGCAGCGTAGCTTCGGGGGAAGAGACCCAGTACTTC. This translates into CASSVASGEETQYF.

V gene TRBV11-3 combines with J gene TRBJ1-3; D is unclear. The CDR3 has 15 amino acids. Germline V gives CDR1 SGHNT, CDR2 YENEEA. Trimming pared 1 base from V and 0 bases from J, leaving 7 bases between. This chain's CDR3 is CASSLGASSGNTIYF. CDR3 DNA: TGTGCCAGCAGCTTAGGGGCCTCCTCTGGAAACACCATATATTTT.

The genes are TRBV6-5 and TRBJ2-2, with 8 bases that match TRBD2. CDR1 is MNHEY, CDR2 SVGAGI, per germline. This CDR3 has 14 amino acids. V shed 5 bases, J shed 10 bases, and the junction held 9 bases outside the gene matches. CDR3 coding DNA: TGTGCCAGCAGTGAACCGGGACTAGTCGAGGAGCTGTTTTTT. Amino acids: CASSEPGLVEELFF.

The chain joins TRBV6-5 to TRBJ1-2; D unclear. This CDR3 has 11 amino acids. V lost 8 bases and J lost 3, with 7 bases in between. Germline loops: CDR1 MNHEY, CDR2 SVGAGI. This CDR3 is CASRGYYGYTF. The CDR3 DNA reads TGTGCCAGCCGCGGCTACTATGGCTACACCTTC.

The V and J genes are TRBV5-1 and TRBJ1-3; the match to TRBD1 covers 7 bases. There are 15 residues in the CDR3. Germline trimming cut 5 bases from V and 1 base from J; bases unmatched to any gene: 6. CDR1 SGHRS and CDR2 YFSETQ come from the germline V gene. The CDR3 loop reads CASRPTGISGNTIYF. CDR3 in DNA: TGCGCCAGCAGGCCGACAGGGATATCTGGAAACACCATATATTTT. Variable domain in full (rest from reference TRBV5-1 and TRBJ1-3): KAGVTQTPRYLIKTRGQQVTLSCSPISGHRSVSWYQQTPGQGLQFLFEYFSETQRNKGNFPGRFSGRQFSNSRSEMNVSTLELGDSALYLCASRPTGISGNTIYFGEGSWLTVV.

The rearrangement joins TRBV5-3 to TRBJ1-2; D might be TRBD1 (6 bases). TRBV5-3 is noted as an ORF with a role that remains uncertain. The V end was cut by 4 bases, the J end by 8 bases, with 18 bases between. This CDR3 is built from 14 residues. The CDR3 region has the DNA TGTGCCAGAAGCCCCCGGGTGGGGGCGGACGGCTACACCTTC. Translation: CARSPRVGADGYTF.

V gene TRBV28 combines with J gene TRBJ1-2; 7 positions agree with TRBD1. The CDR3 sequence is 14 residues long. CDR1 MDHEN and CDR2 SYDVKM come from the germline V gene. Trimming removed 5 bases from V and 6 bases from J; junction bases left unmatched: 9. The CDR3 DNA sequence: TGTGCCAGCAGTGTTCCGACAGGGTACGATGGCTACACCTTC. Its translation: CASSVPTGYDGYTF.

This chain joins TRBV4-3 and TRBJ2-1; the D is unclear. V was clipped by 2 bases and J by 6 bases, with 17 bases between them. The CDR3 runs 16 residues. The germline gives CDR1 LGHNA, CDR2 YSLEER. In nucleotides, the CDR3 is TGCGCCAGCAGCCAAAAAAGTAGTTTGTATTCCAATGAGCAGTTCTTC. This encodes CASSQKSSLYSNEQFF.